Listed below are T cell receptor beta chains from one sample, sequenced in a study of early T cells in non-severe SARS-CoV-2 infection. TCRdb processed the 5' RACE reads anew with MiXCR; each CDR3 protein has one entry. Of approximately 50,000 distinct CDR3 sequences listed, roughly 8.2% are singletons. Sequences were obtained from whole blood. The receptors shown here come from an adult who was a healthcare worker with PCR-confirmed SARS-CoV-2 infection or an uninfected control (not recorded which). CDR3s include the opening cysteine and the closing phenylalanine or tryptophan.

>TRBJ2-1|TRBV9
CASSQTSGSVHEQFF
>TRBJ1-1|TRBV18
CASSGTLNTEAFF
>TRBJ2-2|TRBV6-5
CASRRQGATGELFF
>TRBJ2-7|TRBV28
CASKRTGVSYEQYF
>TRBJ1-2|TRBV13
CASSSSGTGSPNYGYTF
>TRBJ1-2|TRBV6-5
CASRFTQEPNNYGYTF
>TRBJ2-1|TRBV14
CASSQGALFRDEQFF
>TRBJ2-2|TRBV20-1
CSAPDWTNTGELFF
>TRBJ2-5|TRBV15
CATSRDGGTETQYF
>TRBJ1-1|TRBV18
CASSSQTGGTEAFF
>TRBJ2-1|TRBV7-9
CASSLAGQGPSSYNEQFF
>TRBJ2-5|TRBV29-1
CSAASIRETQYF
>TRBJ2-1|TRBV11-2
CASSETGYNEQFF
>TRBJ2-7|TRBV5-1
CASTPIPEGEQYF
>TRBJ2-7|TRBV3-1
CASSPSRFRGRNYEQYF
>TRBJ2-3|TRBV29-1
CSVLGFIGAPYTDTQYF
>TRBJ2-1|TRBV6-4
CASSKTGNNEQFF
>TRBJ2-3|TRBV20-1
CSAVAGAQAQYF
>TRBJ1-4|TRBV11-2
CASSDYRGRDEKLFF
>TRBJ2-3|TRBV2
CASSGQGGTDTQYF
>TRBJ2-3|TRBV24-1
CATSDFGRRLYF
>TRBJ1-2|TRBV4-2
CASSQVQETIYGYTF
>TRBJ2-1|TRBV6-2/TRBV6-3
CASSSGQGGDEQFF
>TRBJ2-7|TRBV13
CASSLAASGVSYEQYF
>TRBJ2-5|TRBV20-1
CSAQRGGNKETQYF
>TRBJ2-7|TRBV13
CASSLEGAGSLQYF
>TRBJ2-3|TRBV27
CASSRDGRTDTQYF
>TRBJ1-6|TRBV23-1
CASTPPRGLSPLHF
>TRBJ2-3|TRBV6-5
CASRRSRSQPDTQYF
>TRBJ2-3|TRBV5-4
CASSDGGSASTDTQYF
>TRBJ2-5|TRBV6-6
CASSYTSETQYF
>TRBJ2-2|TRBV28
CASSSPLPIRDGNTGELFF
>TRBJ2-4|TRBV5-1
CASSLLFGRGDKNIQYF
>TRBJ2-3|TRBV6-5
CASTNHGSFHTQYF
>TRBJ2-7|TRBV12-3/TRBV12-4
CASRPEGLAGHRYEQYF
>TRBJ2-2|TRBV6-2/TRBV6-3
CASRRGTASTGELFF
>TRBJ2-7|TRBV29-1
CSAGEGYYEQYF
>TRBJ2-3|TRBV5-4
CASRQQQTDTQYF
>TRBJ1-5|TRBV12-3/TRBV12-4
CASSRGRRNQPQHF
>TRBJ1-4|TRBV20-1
CSAWGTSEKLFF
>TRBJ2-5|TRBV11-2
CASSLGPLARETQYF
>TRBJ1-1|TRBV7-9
CASSSSGSVWYF
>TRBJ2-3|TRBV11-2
CASSFSGTITDTQYF
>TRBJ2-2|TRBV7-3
CASSARGLVSRELFF
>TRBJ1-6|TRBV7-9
CASSLGAGQSPLHF
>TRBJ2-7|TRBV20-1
CSARIIGGKTQEEQYF
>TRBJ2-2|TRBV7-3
CASSEGLAGVGELFF
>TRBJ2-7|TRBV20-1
CSARVGGRPSYEQYF
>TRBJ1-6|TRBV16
CASSQSGQGISPLHF
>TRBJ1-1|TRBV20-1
CSATTVGSMNTEAFF
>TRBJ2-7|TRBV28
CASSLPSGNYEQYF
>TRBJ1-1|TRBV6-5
CASSAGQGGFEAFF
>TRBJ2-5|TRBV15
CATSSGQGGETQYF
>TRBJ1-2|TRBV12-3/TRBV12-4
CASSSRGAYGYTF
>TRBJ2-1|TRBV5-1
CASSLVAGDEQFF